This T cell receptor beta chain is drawn from a study of tumor-infiltrating lymphocytes in oesophageal squamous cell carcinoma. One entry per CDR3 protein results from TCRdb running MiXCR on the PCR reads. The sample consists of about 12,000 distinct CDR3 sequences, around 52% of them appearing once. J lost 1 base, V lost 5 bases, and 6 bases had no gene match. The CDR3 sequence is 16 residues long. Germline-derived CDR1 and CDR2 are SGHVS and FQNEAQ. The receptor was isolated from a female donor with esophageal squamous cell carcinoma. The sample was esophageal tumor tissue. J is TRBJ2-2 and V is TRBV7-8; 8 nucleotides align to TRBD1. CDR3 in amino acids: CASSRTGQENTGELFF. CDR3 coding DNA: TGTGCCAGCAGCCGGACGGGACAGGAGAACACCGGGGAGCTGTTTTTT.